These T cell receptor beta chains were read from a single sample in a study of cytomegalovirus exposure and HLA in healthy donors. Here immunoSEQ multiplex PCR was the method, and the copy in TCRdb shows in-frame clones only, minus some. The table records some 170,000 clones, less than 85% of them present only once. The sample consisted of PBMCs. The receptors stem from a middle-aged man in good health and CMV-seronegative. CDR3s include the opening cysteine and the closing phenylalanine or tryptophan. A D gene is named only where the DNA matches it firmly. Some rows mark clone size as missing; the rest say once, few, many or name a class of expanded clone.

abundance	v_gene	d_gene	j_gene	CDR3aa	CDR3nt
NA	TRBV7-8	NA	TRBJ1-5	CASSLAEADREPQHF	TGTGCCAGCAGCTTAGCGGAGGCCGACCGAGAGCCCCAGCATTTT
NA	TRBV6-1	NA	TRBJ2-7	CASSWGQEFYEQYF	TGTGCCAGCAGTTGGGGGCAGGAGTTTTACGAGCAGTACTTC
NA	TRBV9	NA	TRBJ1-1	CASSVAPDTEAFF	TGTGCCAGCAGCGTAGCTCCCGACACTGAAGCTTTCTTT
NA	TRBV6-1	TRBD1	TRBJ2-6	CASSAPGQGSGANVLTF	TGTGCCAGCAGTGCGCCGGGACAGGGTTCTGGGGCCAACGTCCTGACTTTC
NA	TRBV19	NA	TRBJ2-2	CASSIDLGTNTGELFF	TGTGCCAGTAGTATAGATCTTGGGACTAACACCGGGGAGCTGTTTTTT
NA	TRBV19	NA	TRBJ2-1	CASSPDRSSYNEQFF	TGTGCCAGTAGCCCCGACAGGAGTTCCTACAATGAGCAGTTCTTC
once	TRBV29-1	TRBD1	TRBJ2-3	CSVGRQGAVDTQYF	TGCAGCGTTGGCCGACAGGGGGCGGTAGATACGCAGTATTTT
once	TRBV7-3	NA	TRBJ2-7	CASSLGGGPYEQYF	TGTGCCAGCAGCTTAGGCGGGGGCCCCTACGAGCAGTACTTC
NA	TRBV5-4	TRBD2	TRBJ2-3	CASSLAGLARDTQYF	TGTGCCAGCAGCTTGGCGGGACTAGCAAGAGATACGCAGTATTTT
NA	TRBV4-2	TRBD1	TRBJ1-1	CASSQDALGGSTEAFF	TGTGCCAGCAGCCAAGATGCTTTAGGGGGCAGTACTGAAGCTTTCTTT
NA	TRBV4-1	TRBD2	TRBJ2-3	CASSPPGLASTDTQYF	TGCGCCAGCAGCCCCCCGGGACTAGCGTCGACAGATACGCAGTATTTT
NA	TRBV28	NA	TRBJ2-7	CASSLSKVTGLEQYF	TGTGCCAGCAGTTTATCGAAAGTTACAGGGCTCGAGCAGTACTTC
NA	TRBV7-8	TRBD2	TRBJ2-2	CASSLLAGANTGELFF	TGTGCCAGCAGCCTCTTAGCGGGGGCGAACACCGGGGAGCTGTTTTTT
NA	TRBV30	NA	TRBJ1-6	CAWGLGQGNSPLHF	TGTGCCTGGGGTCTCGGGCAGGGGAATTCACCCCTCCACTTT
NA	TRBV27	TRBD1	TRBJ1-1	CASSLTTLGQGARNTEAFF	TGTGCCAGCAGTTTAACCACCCTTGGACAGGGGGCTCGGAACACTGAAGCTTTCTTT
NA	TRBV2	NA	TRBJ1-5	CASSERGNQPQHF	TGTGCCAGCAGTGAAAGGGGTAATCAGCCCCAGCATTTT
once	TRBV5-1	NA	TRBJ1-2	CASSLDNNYGYTF	TGCGCCAGCAGCTTGGACAATAACTATGGCTACACCTTC
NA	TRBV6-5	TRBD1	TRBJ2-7	CASSQTGAEQYF	TGTGCCAGCAGCCAAACAGGGGCCGAGCAGTACTTC
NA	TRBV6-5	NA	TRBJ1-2	CASSRQPNYGYTF	TGTGCCAGCAGTCGACAACCGAACTATGGCTACACCTTC
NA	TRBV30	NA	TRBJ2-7	CAWRQKIRSYEQYF	TGTGCCTGGAGACAGAAAATTAGGTCCTACGAGCAGTACTTC
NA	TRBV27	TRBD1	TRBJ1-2	CASSFSGGRGRPYGYTF	TGTGCCAGCAGTTTTTCAGGTGGAAGGGGGCGCCCCTATGGCTACACCTTC
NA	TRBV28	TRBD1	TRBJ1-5	CASRETGANQPQHF	TGTGCCAGCAGAGAGACAGGGGCCAATCAGCCCCAGCATTTT
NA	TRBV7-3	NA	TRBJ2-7	CASSLSPPGRGSYEQYF	TGTGCCAGCAGCTTATCCCCTCCCGGTCGGGGATCCTACGAGCAGTACTTC
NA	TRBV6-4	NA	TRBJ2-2	CASSVQGNGELFF	TGTGCCAGCAGTGTCCAGGGAAACGGGGAGCTGTTTTTT
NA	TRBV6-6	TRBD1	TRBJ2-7	CASSYLTGTGFYEQYF	TGTGCCAGCAGTTACTTAACCGGGACAGGGTTCTACGAGCAGTACTTC
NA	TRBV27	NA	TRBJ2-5	CASSLRVNQETQYF	TGTGCCAGCAGTTTGAGGGTGAATCAAGAGACCCAGTACTTC
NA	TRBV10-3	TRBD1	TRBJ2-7	CAIRAGGTGIYEQYF	TGTGCCATCAGGGCCGGCGGGACAGGGATCTACGAGCAGTACTTC
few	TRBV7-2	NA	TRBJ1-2	CASSLAVQYGYTF	TGTGCCAGCAGCTTAGCCGTGCAGTACGGCTACACCTTC
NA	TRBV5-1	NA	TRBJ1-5	CASSLVGGQPQHF	TGCGCCAGCAGCTTGGTCGGGGGTCAGCCCCAGCATTTT
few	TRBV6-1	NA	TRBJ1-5	CASNQGLSNQPQHF	TGTGCCAGCAATCAGGGTTTAAGCAATCAGCCCCAGCATTTT
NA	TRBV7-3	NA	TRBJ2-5	CASSPQGHETQYF	TGTGCCAGCAGCCCTCAGGGTCACGAGACCCAGTACTTC
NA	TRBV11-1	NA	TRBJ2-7	CASSLGRDTSYEQYF	TGTGCCAGCAGCTTAGGTCGGGACACCTCCTACGAGCAGTACTTC
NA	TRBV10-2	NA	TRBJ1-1	CATMGGTEAFF	TGCGCCACCATGGGGGGAACTGAAGCTTTCTTT
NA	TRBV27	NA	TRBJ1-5	CASSFGWNSNQPQHF	TGTGCCAGCAGTTTCGGGTGGAATAGCAATCAGCCCCAGCATTTT
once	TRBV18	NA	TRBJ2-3	CASSKRQTDTQYF	TGTGCCAGCTCGAAGAGACAGACAGATACGCAGTATTTT
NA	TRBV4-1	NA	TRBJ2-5	CASSHKNRDGGWEQYF	TGCGCCAGCAGCCACAAGAACCGGGACGGAGGGTGGGAGCAGTACTTC
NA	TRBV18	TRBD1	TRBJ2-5	CASRSGTGVQETQYF	TGTGCCAGCCGATCCGGGACAGGGGTCCAAGAGACCCAGTACTTC
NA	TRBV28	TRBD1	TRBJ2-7	CASTRTGGEQYF	TGTGCCAGCACCCGGACAGGGGGCGAGCAGTACTTC
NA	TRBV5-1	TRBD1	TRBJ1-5	CASSLLGQGEGNQPQHF	TGCGCCAGCAGCTTGTTGGGACAGGGGGAGGGCAATCAGCCCCAGCATTTT
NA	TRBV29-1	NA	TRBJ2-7	CSVAGDSYEQYF	TGCAGCGTTGCGGGGGACAGCTACGAGCAGTACTTC
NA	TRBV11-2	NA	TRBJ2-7	CASSLMTDYEQYF	TGTGCCAGCAGCTTAATGACAGACTACGAGCAGTACTTC
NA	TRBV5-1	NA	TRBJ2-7	CASSPASSGYEQYF	TGCGCCAGCAGCCCTGCCAGTTCGGGCTACGAGCAGTACTTC
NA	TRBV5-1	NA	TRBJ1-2	CASSLTGVAAYGYTF	TGCGCCAGCAGCTTGACCGGTGTGGCGGCCTATGGCTACACCTTC
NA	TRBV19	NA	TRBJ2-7	CASSSPRWGDTYEQYF	TGTGCCAGTAGCTCCCCTAGGTGGGGGGATACCTACGAGCAGTACTTC
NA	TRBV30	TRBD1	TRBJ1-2	CAWSKQDRVKGYTF	TGTGCCTGGAGTAAACAGGACAGGGTAAAAGGCTACACCTTC
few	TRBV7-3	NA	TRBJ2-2	CASSLRGSTGELFF	TGTGCCAGCAGCTTACGGGGGAGCACCGGGGAGCTGTTTTTT
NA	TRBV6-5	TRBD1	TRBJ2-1	CASSYSGQGYNEQFF	TGTGCCAGCAGTTACTCGGGACAGGGTTACAATGAGCAGTTCTTC
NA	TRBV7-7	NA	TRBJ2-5	CASSFNTFQETQYF	TGTGCTAGCAGCTTCAACACATTCCAAGAGACCCAGTACTTC
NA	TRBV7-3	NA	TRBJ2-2	CASSLGTGELFF	TGTGCCAGCAGCCTCGGGACCGGGGAGCTGTTTTTT
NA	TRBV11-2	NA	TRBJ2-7	CASSPLSSNPREQYF	TGTGCCAGCAGCCCCCTCTCTTCCAATCCGAGGGAGCAGTACTTC
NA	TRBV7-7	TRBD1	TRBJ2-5	CASSGDRAEETQYF	TGTGCTAGCTCCGGGGACAGGGCTGAAGAGACCCAGTACTTC
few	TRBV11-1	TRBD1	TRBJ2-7	CASSLGTGASYEQYF	TGTGCCAGCAGCTTAGGGACAGGGGCTTCCTACGAGCAGTACTTC
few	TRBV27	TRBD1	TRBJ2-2	CASSLELNNRGRTGELFF	TGTGCCAGCAGTCTAGAACTAAATAACAGGGGGCGCACCGGGGAGCTGTTTTTT